Only a few counts were recorded for the clone carrying this T cell receptor (beta chain). Its antigen is not known. These data originate in a study of T cell repertoires in cytomegalovirus infection. Study in general: HLA-B-restricted CMV epitopes that are well studied were used alongside recently identified HLA-C-restricted ones. TCR beta signatures that were public indicated CMV infection and matching HLA type.

Germline V CDR1 and CDR2: SEHNR, FQNEAQ (reference sequence). This CDR3 is built from 20 residues. Trimming took 5 bases from V and 0 from J, leaving 23 bases between them. TCRdb analysed the reads with MiXCR anew, one entry per CDR3 protein. The repertoire has about 160,000 distinct CDR3 sequences, less than 25% of them found once; the top ten carry 25%. Notes on the study in general: Using cumulative public TCR beta family frequency, the authors identified those who carried CMV together with the relevant HLA. Dominating the ex vivo response were TCR beta clonotypes that were CMV-specific and HLA-C-restricted.

This receptor was taken from a human donor in good health (CMV status not recorded). Some clones in this sample may be carry-over from other donors' samples. The chain uses TRBV7-9 and TRBJ2-6, with a tentative D call TRBD1 (6 bases). This sample comprised CD8+ T cells from cultured PBMCs, obtained from culture after CMV antigen stimulation. In DNA, the CDR3 is TGTGCCAGCAGCCCAAGGTCACTCCACAGGGTTTTCTCTGGGGCCAACGTCCTGACTTTC. It yields the protein CASSPRSLHRVFSGANVLTF. Full variable domain (rest looked up from reference TRBV7-9 and TRBJ2-6): DTGVSQNPRHKITKRGQNVTFRCDPISEHNRLYWYRQTLGQGPEFLTYFQNEAQLEKSRLLSDRFSAERPKGSFSTLEIQRTEQGDSAMYLCASSPRSLHRVFSGANVLTFGAGSRLTVL.